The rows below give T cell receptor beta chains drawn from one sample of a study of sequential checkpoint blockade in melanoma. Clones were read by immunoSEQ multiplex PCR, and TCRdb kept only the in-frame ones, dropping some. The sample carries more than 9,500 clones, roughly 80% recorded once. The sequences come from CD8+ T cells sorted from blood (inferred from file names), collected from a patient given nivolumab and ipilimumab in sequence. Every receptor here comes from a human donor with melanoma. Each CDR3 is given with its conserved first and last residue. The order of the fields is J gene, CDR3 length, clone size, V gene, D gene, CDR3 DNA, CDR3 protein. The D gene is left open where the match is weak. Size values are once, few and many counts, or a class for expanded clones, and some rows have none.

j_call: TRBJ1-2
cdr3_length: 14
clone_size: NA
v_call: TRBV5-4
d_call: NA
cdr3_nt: TGTGCCAGCAGCTTGGTGGGCAGTTCCTATGGCTACACCTTC
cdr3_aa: CASSLVGSSYGYTF

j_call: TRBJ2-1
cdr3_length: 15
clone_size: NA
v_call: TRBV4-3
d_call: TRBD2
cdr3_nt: TGCGCCAGCAGCCAAAGCGGGAGGTGGGGCAATGAGCAGTTCTTC
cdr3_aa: CASSQSGRWGNEQFF

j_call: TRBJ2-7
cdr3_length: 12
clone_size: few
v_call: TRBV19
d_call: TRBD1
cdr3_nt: TGTGCCAGTAGCCTGACAGGGTTCGAGCAGTACTTC
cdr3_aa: CASSLTGFEQYF

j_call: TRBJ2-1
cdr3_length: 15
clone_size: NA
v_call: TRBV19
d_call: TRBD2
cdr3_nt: TGTGCCAGTAGTGTTACTAGCGGAGCATACAATGAGCAGTTCTTC
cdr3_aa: CASSVTSGAYNEQFF

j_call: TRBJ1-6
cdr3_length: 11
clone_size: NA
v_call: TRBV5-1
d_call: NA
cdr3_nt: TGCGCCAGCTGCTCGGATTCACCCCTCCACTTT
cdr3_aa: CASCSDSPLHF

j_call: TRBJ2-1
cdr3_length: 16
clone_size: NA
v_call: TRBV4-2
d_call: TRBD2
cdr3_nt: TGTGCCAGCAGCCAGGCACTAGCGGGAGGGCCGAATGAGCAGTTCTTC
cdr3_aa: CASSQALAGGPNEQFF

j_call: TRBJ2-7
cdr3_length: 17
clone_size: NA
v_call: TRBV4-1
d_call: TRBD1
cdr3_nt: TGCGCCAGCAGCCAAGATCATCGGACAGGGAGTTTCGACGAGCAGTACTTC
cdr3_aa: CASSQDHRTGSFDEQYF

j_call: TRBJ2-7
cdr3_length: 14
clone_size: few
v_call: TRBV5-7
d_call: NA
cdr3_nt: TGTGCCAGCAGCTTGTCAGGGGCGCCCCACGAGCAGTACTTC
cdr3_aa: CASSLSGAPHEQYF

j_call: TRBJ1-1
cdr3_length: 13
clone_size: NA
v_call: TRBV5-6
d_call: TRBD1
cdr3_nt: TGTGCCAGCAGCTTCCGGGACAGCCTAGAAGCTTTCTTT
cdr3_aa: CASSFRDSLEAFF

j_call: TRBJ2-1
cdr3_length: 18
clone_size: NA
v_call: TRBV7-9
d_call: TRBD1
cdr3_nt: TGTGCCAGCAGCTTCCCTCGGGGCGGGACAGGAAACTACAATGAGCAGTTCTTC
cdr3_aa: CASSFPRGGTGNYNEQFF

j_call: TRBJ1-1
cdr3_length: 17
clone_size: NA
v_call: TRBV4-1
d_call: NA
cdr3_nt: TGCGCCAGCAGCCTTCCGGGACACGGGGGGGCGGACACTGAAGCTTTCTTT
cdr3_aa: CASSLPGHGGADTEAFF

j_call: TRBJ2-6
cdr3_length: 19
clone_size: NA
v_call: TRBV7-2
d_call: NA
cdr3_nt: TGTGCCAGCAGCCGTGTGCCCAGAGACGGACAAAGTCGGGCCAACGTCCTGACTTTC
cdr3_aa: CASSRVPRDGQSRANVLTF

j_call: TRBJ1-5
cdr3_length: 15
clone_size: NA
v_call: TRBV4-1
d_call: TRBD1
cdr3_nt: TGCGCCAGCAGCCAAGGGACAGGGAGAAGCCAGCCCCAGCATTTT
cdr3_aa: CASSQGTGRSQPQHF

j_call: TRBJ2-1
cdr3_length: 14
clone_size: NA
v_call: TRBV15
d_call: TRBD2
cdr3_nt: TGTGCCACCAGCAGAGGTAGCGGGAGCAATGAGCAGTTCTTC
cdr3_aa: CATSRGSGSNEQFF

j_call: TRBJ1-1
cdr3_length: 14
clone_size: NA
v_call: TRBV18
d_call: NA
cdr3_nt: TGTGCCAGCTCAACACCACAGGAGAACACTGAAGCTTTCTTT
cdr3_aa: CASSTPQENTEAFF

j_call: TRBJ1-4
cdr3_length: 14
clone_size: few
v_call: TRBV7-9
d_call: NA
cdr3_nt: TGTGCCAGCAGCTTAACAGGAGATAATGAAAAACTGTTTTTT
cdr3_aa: CASSLTGDNEKLFF

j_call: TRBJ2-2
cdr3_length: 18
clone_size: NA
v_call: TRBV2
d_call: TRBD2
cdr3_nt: TGTGCCAGCAGTGAAACCCCCCCTAGCGGGGCGAACACCGGGGAGCTGTTTTTT
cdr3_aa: CASSETPPSGANTGELFF

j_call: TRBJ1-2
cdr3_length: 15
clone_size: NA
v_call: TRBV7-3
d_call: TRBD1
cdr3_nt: TGTGCCAGCAGCTTCTCAGGACAGGGGTACTATGGCTACACCTTC
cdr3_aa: CASSFSGQGYYGYTF

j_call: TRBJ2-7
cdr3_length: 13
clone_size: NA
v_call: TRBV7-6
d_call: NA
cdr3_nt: TGTGCCAGCAGCCTCCGGGTGGCCTACGAGCAGTACTTC
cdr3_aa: CASSLRVAYEQYF

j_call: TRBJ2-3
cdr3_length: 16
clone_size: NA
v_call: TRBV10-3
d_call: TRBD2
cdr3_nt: TGTGCCACACAAACACCGGGACTAGCGGGAGCAGATACGCAGTATTTT
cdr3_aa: CATQTPGLAGADTQYF

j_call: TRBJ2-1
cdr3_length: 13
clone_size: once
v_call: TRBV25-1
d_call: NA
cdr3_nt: TGTGCCAGCAGTGAAGGGCCCTACAATGAGCAGTTCTTC
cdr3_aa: CASSEGPYNEQFF

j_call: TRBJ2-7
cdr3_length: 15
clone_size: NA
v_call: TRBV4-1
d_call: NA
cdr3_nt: TGCGCCAGCAGCCAAGCGACTAGAAGCTCCTACGAGCAGTACTTC
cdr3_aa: CASSQATRSSYEQYF